This T cell receptor (beta chain) was sequenced for a study of shared clonotypes between healthy human individuals. V shed 5 bases, J shed 0 bases, and the junction held 7 bases outside the gene matches. Germline-derived CDR1 and CDR2 are MNHNS and SASEGT. This CDR3 has 16 amino acids. Assay: immunoSEQ multiplex PCR; the TCRdb copy retains only in-frame clones and omits some. This table holds around 2.3 million clones, under 97% found once. All of the donors resided in Nashville, Tennessee, and each was a Caucasian adult. CD4+ cells yielded CD45RA+ naive and CD45RA-negative memory subsets. This clone showed up just once.

V usage is TRBV6-1 and J usage is TRBJ1-3; 7 bases agree with TRBD1. Sequencing was performed on naive CD4+ T cells sorted from blood. Documented subset: CD45RA+ positively selected. This TCR was sampled from a man younger than 35 in good health. The CDR3 loop is CASSKGTVLSGNTIYF. CDR3 coding DNA: TGTGCCAGCAGTAAAGGGACAGTCCTCTCTGGAAACACCATATATTTT.